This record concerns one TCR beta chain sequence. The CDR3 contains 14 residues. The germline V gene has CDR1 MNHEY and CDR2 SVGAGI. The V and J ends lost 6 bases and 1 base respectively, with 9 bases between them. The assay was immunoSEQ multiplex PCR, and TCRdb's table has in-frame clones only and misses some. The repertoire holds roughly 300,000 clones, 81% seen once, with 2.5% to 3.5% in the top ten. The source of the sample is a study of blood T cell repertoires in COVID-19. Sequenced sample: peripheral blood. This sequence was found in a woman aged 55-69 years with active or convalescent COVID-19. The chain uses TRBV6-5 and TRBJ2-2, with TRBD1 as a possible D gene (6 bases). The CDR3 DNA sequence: TGTGCCAGCAGAAAGACAGGGAACACCGGGGAGCTGTTTTTT. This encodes CASRKTGNTGELFF.